The TCR beta chain described here comes from a study of Graves' ophthalmopathy and Graves' hyperthyroidism. For the study at large: At the time of initial diagnosis and before any treatment, peripheral blood was collected.

TCR beta CDR3 amplification used RNA transcripts. An initial RT-PCR round employing HTBI primers preceded a second-round multiplex PCR. In TCRdb, the multiplex PCR reads were re-called with MiXCR into one record per CDR3 protein. The profile shows hundreds of thousands of distinct CDR3 sequences, 40% of them singletons. In germline, CDR1 is MNHNS, CDR2 SASEGT. This CDR3 comprises 14 residues. The ends were cut back, 0 bases at V and 5 bases at J, with 10 bases in the middle. This clonotype has a count of ten or more. The chain couples TRBV6-1 to TRBJ2-5; D is tentatively TRBD1 or TRBD2 (5 bases each). The specimen was peripheral blood. The sequence came from an adult man with Graves' ophthalmopathy. CDR3 region: CASSEAQEVETQYF. The CDR3, as DNA: TGTGCCAGCAGTGAAGCACAGGAGGTGGAGACCCAGTACTTC.